The text below deals with one T cell receptor (beta chain). Generated by immunoSEQ multiplex PCR, the TCRdb table keeps only in-frame clones and is missing some. The sample lists about 35,000 clones; approximately 90% were seen once. This entry is derived from a study of a mutant IDH1 vaccine in newly diagnosed glioma. The germline gives CDR1 DFQATT, CDR2 SNEGSKA (reference sequence). Trimming cost V 1 base and J 4 bases, with 5 bases left between them. The CDR3 totals 11 residues. Regarding time point: baseline, week 1 (first vaccination visit). The sample's treatment: pre-vaccination baseline after standard-of-care therapy.

Material: PBMCs, obtained from a glioma patient treated with radiotherapy, temozolomide or both. The chain has TRBV20-1 and TRBJ2-7; D gene unclear. The sequence came from a woman in her thirties or forties with glioma. This CDR3 is CSARVGYEQYF. In DNA, the CDR3 is TGCAGTGCTAGAGTGGGTTACGAGCAGTACTTC.